The 8 T cell receptor beta chains reported below all come from one sample, sequenced in a study of cytotoxic CD8 clonotypes in ibrutinib-treated CLL. Clones were read by immunoSEQ multiplex PCR, and TCRdb kept only the in-frame ones, dropping some. The table includes about 86,000 clones, 70% to 90% detected once. The sequencing used PBMCs, collected before ibrutinib treatment. The receptors here all came from a human donor with chronic lymphocytic leukemia.

This clone was counted only a few times. The chain joins TRBV6-5 to TRBJ1-1, with a possible D match to TRBD1 (6 bases). Trimming pared 0 bases from V and 11 bases from J, leaving 10 bases between. The CDR3 is 12 amino acids. CDR1 is MNHEY and CDR2 is SVGAGI in the germline V gene. CDR3 DNA: TGTGCCAGCAGTTACTCTGGGGGGGCGGCTTTCTTT. Translated: CASSYSGGAAFF.

This clone has just one count. This rearrangement joins TRBV6-4 to TRBJ2-7; the D is unclear. Germline CDR1 is MRHNA and CDR2 is SNTAGT. Trimming pared 7 bases from V and 5 bases from J, leaving 3 bases between. The CDR3 loop spans 9 amino acids. The DNA of the CDR3 is TGTGCCAGCATTCACGAGCAGTACTTC. As protein: CASIHEQYF.

The gene calls are TRBV28 and TRBJ2-7, with 7 bases that match TRBD1. CDR1 is MDHEN, CDR2 SYDVKM, per germline. V trimming: 11 bases; J trimming: 2 bases; junction bases outside the gene matches: 6. The CDR3 covers 12 residues. The CDR3 coding sequence is TGTGCCGTCAGGGGGAGTCCCTACGAGCAGTACTTC. The encoded protein is CAVRGSPYEQYF.

This clone was seen once. The rearrangement links TRBV7-6 to TRBJ1-2; 8 positions agree with TRBD1. J was trimmed by 6 bases and V by 1 base; bases with no gene match: 7. Germline V lookup: CDR1 SGHVS, CDR2 FNYEAQ. The length of the CDR3 is 15 residues. The CDR3, as DNA: TGTGCCAGCAGCTTAGACTCCCAGGGGGCGGATGGCTACACCTTC. This codes for CASSLDSQGADGYTF.

The chain is built from TRBV30 and TRBJ2-5, with D hard to call. Germline assignment: CDR1 GTSNPN and CDR2 SVGIG (reference sequence). V was trimmed by 0 bases and J by 5 bases, leaving 7 bases between them. This CDR3 spans 12 amino acids. CDR3 sequence reads: CAWSVRQETQYF. CDR3 DNA sequence: TGTGCCTGGAGTGTTAGGCAGGAGACCCAGTACTTC.

The chain recombines TRBV18 with TRBJ2-7, with TRBD1 matching over 10 bases. Germline assignment: CDR1 KGHSH and CDR2 LQKENI. V lost 6 bases and J lost 4; bases outside the gene matches: 12. The length of the CDR3 is 16 residues. In nucleotides, the CDR3 is TGTGCCAGCTCCCGAAGTACCGGGACAGGGGCGTACGAGCAGTACTTC. Its translation is CASSRSTGTGAYEQYF.

V and J are TRBV7-2 and TRBJ2-1, with 9 bases fitting TRBD2. CDR1 is SGHTA, CDR2 FQGNSA, per germline. With V trimmed by 4 bases and J by 3 bases, 13 bases remained unmatched. CDR3 length: 18 amino acids. DNA of the CDR3: TGTGCCAGCAGCTCCCCCGAGTTAGCGGGAGTTCTCTACAATGAGCAGTTCTTC. Translating gives CASSSPELAGVLYNEQFF.

Only one count was recorded for this clone. This sequence joins TRBV2 and TRBJ1-5; TRBD1 matches 7 bases. V trimming: 6 bases; J trimming: 7 bases; junction bases outside the gene matches: 6. Germline lookup yields CDR1 SNHLY and CDR2 FYNNEI. The CDR3 totals 13 residues. The CDR3 region has the DNA TGTGCCAGCAGCCTACAGGGGACCCAGCCCCAGCATTTT. As protein: CASSLQGTQPQHF.